The clone carrying this TCR beta chain occurred a few times. This specimen belongs to a study of beta chain features in type 1 diabetes. Via the markers CD45RO/CCR7/CD25/CD127/CD95/CD27, stem cell-like memory, regulatory, central memory and naive CD4+ cells were sorted. Expressed TCRB transcripts were sequenced after all isolated RNA was converted to cDNA. Naive, central memory and regulatory T cell samples averaged about 3.4 million reads. Using immunoSEQ multiplex PCR, the repertoire was profiled, and TCRdb retains in-frame clones only, with some absent. The sample has around 400,000 clones; roughly 15% are singletons. This CDR3 region has 15 residues. The V gene end was trimmed by 2 bases and the J gene end by 2 bases; junction bases not matched to a gene: 6. The germline V gene has CDR1 ENHRY and CDR2 SYGVKD.

The TCR comes from a woman between 18 and 30 years old in good health. J is TRBJ2-7 and V is TRBV10-3; the match to TRBD2 covers 7 bases. The specimen was naive CD4+ T cells from blood. CDR3 sequence: CAISEVGLEPYEQYF. Here the CDR3 DNA reads TGTGCCATCAGTGAGGTCGGACTAGAACCCTACGAGCAGTACTTC.